This entry concerns a single TCR beta chain. The antigen remains undetermined. The CDR3 is made up of 15 amino acids. V lost 1 base and J 2 bases, leaving 12 bases between the germline ends. Germline values: CDR1 KGHSH, CDR2 LQKENI. The CD8 memory sample joined CD45RO+ cells and CCR7-negative CD45RA+ cells. Produced via immunoSEQ multiplex PCR; TCRdb's table is partial and in-frame only. The sample carries about 380,000 clones, just over 95% recorded once. These data are taken from a study of shared clonotypes between healthy human individuals. The study, taken as a whole, reports: It was anticipated that sequencing depth would influence how many clonotypes donors shared.

The chain joins TRBV18 to TRBJ2-7, with D possibly TRBD1 on 6 matching bases. The TCR sequence derives from a man younger than 40 in good health. The sequenced material came from memory CD8+ T cells sorted from blood. Stated subset: CD45RO+ cells pooled with CCR7-negative TemRA cells. This CDR3 is CASSPRRTDTYEQYF. Here the CDR3 DNA reads TGTGCCAGCTCACCACGTCGGACAGACACCTACGAGCAGTACTTC.